The rows below give T cell receptor beta chains drawn from one sample of a study of metastatic and nonmetastatic thyroid tumors. MiXCR was used by TCRdb to re-call the PCR reads. The sample has more than 20,000 clones, around 40% seen once; the top ten hold around a fifth. Material: blood. The receptor source for this set is a male donor with papillary thyroid cancer or a benign thyroid nodule (not recorded which). Some clones in this sample may be carry-over from other donors' samples. CDR3s include the opening cysteine and the closing phenylalanine or tryptophan. Fields, in order: J gene, D gene, V gene, clone size, CDR3 protein, CDR3 DNA. D genes are given only for firm matches. Size is omitted from some rows. Given values are once, few, many or a class for expanded clones.

TRBJ2-7,TRBD2,TRBV5-1,many,CASSRTSGSSYEQYF,TGCGCCAGCAGCCGGACTAGCGGGAGTTCCTACGAGCAGTACTTC
TRBJ2-1,NA,TRBV20-1,medium-sized,CSAIGATFYNEQFF,TGCAGTGCTATAGGTGCGACTTTTTATAATGAGCAGTTCTTC
TRBJ1-4,TRBD1,TRBV5-8,NA,CASSARGLGEKLFF,TGTGCCAGCAGCGCCAGGGGGCTTGGTGAAAAACTGTTTTTT
TRBJ2-7,NA,TRBV6-1,few,CASNSGVRREQYF,TGTGCCAGCAATTCAGGGGTCCGTCGCGAGCAGTACTTC
TRBJ2-7,NA,TRBV7-2,many,CASSQHGGSYEQYF,TGTGCCAGCAGCCAACATGGTGGCTCCTACGAGCAGTACTTC
TRBJ1-1,NA,TRBV12-3/TRBV12-4,few,CASSPNRVAEAFF,TGTGCCAGCAGTCCCAACAGAGTGGCTGAAGCTTTCTTT
TRBJ2-3,NA,TRBV12-3/TRBV12-4,medium-sized,CASSFRSGGASTDTQYF,TGTGCCAGCAGTTTCAGGAGCGGAGGGGCTAGCACAGATACGCAGTATTTT
TRBJ1-2,NA,TRBV6-1,few,CASTPGRINYGYTF,TGTGCCAGCACCCCGGGACGTATAAACTATGGCTACACCTTC
TRBJ1-1,NA,TRBV20-1,many,CSVTNPGNTEAFF,TGCAGTGTTACGAACCCAGGGAACACTGAAGCTTTCTTT
TRBJ2-7,NA,TRBV20-1,once,CSANMWDPPKYEQYF,TGCAGTGCTAATATGTGGGATCCCCCCAAATACGAGCAGTACTTC
TRBJ2-6,NA,TRBV4-1,medium-sized,CASRPGLRSSGANVLTF,TGCGCCAGCAGGCCGGGACTGAGGTCTTCTGGGGCCAACGTCCTGACTTTC
TRBJ2-1,TRBD1,TRBV28,many,CASSLDRFGDEQFF,TGTGCCAGCAGTCTGGACAGGTTTGGGGATGAGCAGTTCTTC
TRBJ2-7,TRBD1,TRBV12-3/TRBV12-4,few,CASSRTGGLYEQYF,TGTGCCAGCAGTAGGACAGGGGGCCTCTACGAGCAGTACTTC
TRBJ2-1,TRBD2,TRBV9,NA,CASSVTSGFSYNEQFF,TGTGCCAGCAGCGTAACTAGCGGGTTTTCCTACAATGAGCAGTTCTTC
TRBJ2-7,TRBD1,TRBV7-9,many,CASSLPDRGLYEQYF,TGTGCCAGCAGCTTACCGGACAGGGGGCTCTACGAGCAGTACTTC
TRBJ1-3,NA,TRBV9,NA,CASSVSGLSGNTIYF,TGTGCCAGCAGCGTATCGGGCCTCTCTGGAAACACCATATATTTT
TRBJ2-7,NA,TRBV6-2/TRBV6-3,NA,CASSFRLYEQYF,TGTGCCAGCAGTTTCCGACTGTACGAGCAGTACTTC
TRBJ2-3,NA,TRBV2,medium-sized,CASSSGTDTQYF,TGTGCCAGCAGTAGCGGGACAGATACGCAGTATTTT
TRBJ1-1,NA,TRBV28,NA,CASSRTGRGTEAFF,TGTGCCAGCAGTCGAACAGGGAGAGGGACTGAAGCTTTCTTT
TRBJ1-6,NA,TRBV9,few,CASSVEGVGSPLHF,TGTGCCAGCAGCGTAGAAGGGGTAGGATCACCCCTCCACTTT